This TCR beta chain emerged from a study of blood T cell repertoires in COVID-19. Turning to the study itself: Nucleic acid was either cDNA or gDNA, and it came from T cells, B-cell-depleted T cells, or PBMCs.

Per the authors' pipeline: It was from reference gene primer amplification that nucleated cell counts were estimated. The assay was immunoSEQ multiplex PCR, and TCRdb's table has in-frame clones only and misses some. The V and J calls and clone size were taken over from that table, and D and trimming were inferred from the DNA. Of roughly 150,000 clones in the sample, around 89% were seen once. Germline lookup yields CDR1 SGHNT and CDR2 YYREEE (reference sequence). Trimming at V came to 4 bases and at J to 5 bases, leaving 5 bases not matched to a gene. There are 14 residues in the CDR3. The source is a woman older than 75 with acute or convalescent COVID-19. J is TRBJ1-1 and V is TRBV5-4, with TRBD1 matching 10 bases. Specimen: peripheral blood. CDR3 nucleotide sequence: TGTGCCAGCAGCCGGGGACAGGGGTCTACTGAAGCTTTCTTT. Residues: CASSRGQGSTEAFF.